This T cell receptor (beta chain) came from a study of blood T cells in healthy people across ages. Study-level findings and limits: Without sorted subsets, naive and antigen-experienced compartments could not be conclusively compared.

The CDR3 length is 15 residues. The ends lost 1 base at V and 9 bases at J; junction bases unmatched: 7. Germline V gene sequence: CDR1 SQVTM, CDR2 ANQGSEA. The use of a sample-barcoded 5' primer and a J-beta primer mix characterized a second PCR of 7 to 11 cycles. MiXCR, run by TCRdb on the 5' RACE reads, gives a single entry per CDR3 protein. Of 700,000 to 850,000 distinct CDR3 sequences in the sample, under 40% were seen once. Points on this clonotype: Antigen specificity is unknown.

The specimen sequenced was blood. The chain couples TRBV29-1 to TRBJ2-1, with 12 nucleotides matching TRBD2. This receptor was taken from a man aged 18 to 35 in good health. CDR3 nucleotides: TGCAGCGTTGAAGGTCCTAGCGGGGGGGGAAGTGAGCAGTTCTTC. Protein: CSVEGPSGGGSEQFF.